The text below deals with one T cell receptor (beta chain). Survey-level immunoSEQ sequencing profiled the TCR beta repertoire. Only in-frame clones appear in the TCRdb table, and some are missing; sequencing was by immunoSEQ multiplex PCR. This table has approximately 53,000 clones, 80% to 95% appearing once. The V gene lost 0 bases and the J gene lost 5 bases, with 13 bases spanning the gap. The CDR3 extends over 15 amino acids. CDR1 is MGHRA, CDR2 YSYEKL, per germline. The sequence was obtained from a man aged 40-49 years with rheumatoid arthritis. The gene calls are TRBV4-1 and TRBJ2-5; D unresolved. The sequenced material came from PBMCs. The CDR3 protein is CASSQDLGTAETQYF. For the CDR3, the DNA is TGCGCCAGCAGCCAAGATCTTGGCACGGCGGAGACCCAGTACTTC.